These 3 T cell receptor beta chains came from one sample sequenced in a study of T cell responses to AZD1222 COVID-19 vaccine (dated by TCRdb to the early 2020s). Libraries were prepared through the immunoSEQ multiplex PCR assay. The table comes from immuneACCESS by way of TCRdb, which keeps in-frame sequences with V and J called. Part of the clones is missing from these tables; in studies checked, under half for an unresolved V gene and the rest for unknown reasons. This sample gives under 200,000 clones in total; more than 75% of them show up just once. About 24% of the sample is in the top ten clones. Reading the label with the study, this specimen's time point is: about 28 days (+/-7) after the second vaccine dose. Sequenced material: peripheral blood, taken 28 days after the second AZD1222 dose. These receptors all come from an adult who received the AZD1222 COVID-19 vaccine.

The DNA of the CDR3 is TGTGCCAGCAGCCCTCTTACACGGGGGACCGGGGAGCTGTTTTTT. Its translation is CASSPLTRGTGELFF. This chain uses TRBV7-6 with TRBJ2-2, with TRBD2 as a possible D gene (6 bases). This CDR3 is built from 15 residues. V gave up 5 bases and J gave up 5 bases, with 15 bases separating them. Germline assignment: CDR1 SGHVS and CDR2 FNYEAQ.

CDR3 loop: CASSLLGGGKETQYF. The CDR3 DNA sequence: TGCGCCAGCAGCTTACTGGGAGGGGGCAAAGAGACCCAGTACTTC. The V gene is TRBV5-1, the J gene TRBJ2-5; either TRBD1 or TRBD2 may fit D (7 bases each). Germline assignment: CDR1 SGHRS and CDR2 YFSETQ. The CDR3 totals 15 residues. With 2 bases removed from V and 3 bases from J, the gap between germline ends came to 14 bases.

The chain combines TRBV6-5 with TRBJ2-5, with D possibly matching TRBD2 (5 bases). The CDR3 contains 14 residues. Germline V gene sequence: CDR1 MNHEY, CDR2 SVGAGI. V was shortened by 7 bases and J by 4 bases, with 16 bases between the two germline ends. The CDR3 is CASTPLGAGETQYF. CDR3 sequence (DNA): TGTGCCAGCACCCCCTTGGGTGCGGGAGAGACCCAGTACTTC.